One sample yielded the 2 T cell receptor beta chains listed below, sequenced in a study of blood T cell repertoires in COVID-19. Here immunoSEQ multiplex PCR was the method, and the copy in TCRdb shows in-frame clones only, minus some. This sample has approximately 260,000 clones, with around nine tenths found just once. Source material: PBMCs or T cells enriched from blood (not recorded which). These receptors all stem from an older woman who had recovered from COVID-19.

The chain links TRBV5-8 to TRBJ1-2, with 9 bases identical to TRBD1. This CDR3 contains 14 residues. Germline V gene sequence: CDR1 SGHTS, CDR2 YDEGEE. The V segment lost 4 bases and the J segment 4 bases; nucleotides outside the gene matches: 5. In DNA form, the CDR3 reads TGTGCCAGCAGCCTCCTGGACAGGGGCTATGGCTACACCTTC. It specifies CASSLLDRGYGYTF. The whole variable domain, remainder taken from reference TRBV5-8 and TRBJ1-2, is EAGVTQSPTHLIKTRGQQATLRCSPISGHTSVYWYQQALGLGLQFLLWYDEGEERNRGNFPPRFSGRQFPNYSSELNVNALELEDSALYLCASSLLDRGYGYTFGSGTRLTVV.

J is TRBJ2-2 and V is TRBV29-1; D unresolved. V lost 5 bases to trimming and J lost 3 bases, with 7 bases between them. Germline values: CDR1 SQVTM, CDR2 ANQGSEA. CDR3 size: 12 residues. CDR3 sequence: CSVSRYTGELFF. DNA for the CDR3: TGCAGCGTTTCGAGATACACCGGGGAGCTGTTTTTT.